The 21 T cell receptor beta chains given below trace back to one sample, sequenced in a study of T cells in Graves' hyperthyroidism and ophthalmopathy. Amplification targeted TCR beta CDR3 regions from RNA transcripts. TCR CDR3 underwent first-round RT-PCR with the HTBI primer set. TCRdb reanalysed the multiplex PCR reads using MiXCR and keeps one entry per CDR3 protein. The data show hundreds of thousands of distinct CDR3 sequences, about two fifths seen once. Material: blood. The receptors were sampled from a man aged 18 to 29 with Graves' hyperthyroidism.

Notes on this clonotype: With a much larger clone just one base away, this may be a read error. The genes are TRBV10-3 and TRBJ2-7, with a weak D call TRBD1 (6 bases). CDR3 length: 14 residues. Per the germline V gene, CDR1 is ENHRY and CDR2 is SYGVKD. The CDR3 nucleotides are TGTGCCAGCAGTTACGGGACAACGGCCTACGGGCAGTACTTC. Translated, it gives CASSYGTTAYGQYF.

This clonotype was recorded at least ten times. The chain combines TRBV7-9 with TRBJ1-3, with a tentative D call TRBD1 (5 bases). This CDR3 is built from 15 residues. The germline CDR1 and CDR2 sequences are SEHNR and FQNEAQ (reference sequence). V was cut by 1 base and J by 0 bases, with 7 bases left in between. Here the CDR3 DNA reads TGTGCCAGCAGCTTAGACAGGAACTCTGGAAACACCATATATTTT. Translated: CASSLDRNSGNTIYF.

The chain recombines TRBV2 with TRBJ1-5; 8 nucleotides agree with TRBD1. The J segment lost 7 bases and the V segment lost 7 bases, leaving 9 bases of the junction unmatched. The CDR3 length is 14 residues. Germline CDR1 SNHLY, CDR2 FYNNEI. In DNA form, the CDR3 reads TGTGCCAGCACGGACCAGGGGGCGAGGCAGCCCCAGCATTTT. Translated: CASTDQGARQPQHF.

The rearrangement uses TRBV15 and TRBJ2-7, with 7 bases fitting TRBD1. The V gene's germline CDR1 is LNHNV and CDR2 YYDKDF (reference sequence). J gave up 2 bases and V 3 bases, and 4 bases lay outside the gene matches. The CDR3 contains 14 residues. The CDR3 loop reads CATSRGTEPYEQYF. DNA for the CDR3: TGTGCCACCAGCAGGGGGACAGAGCCCTACGAGCAGTACTTC.

This clonotype was seen only a few times. V and J are TRBV9 and TRBJ1-4; 10 bases map to TRBD1. Trimming cost V 2 bases and J 7 bases; bases outside gene matches: 8. Looked up from germline, CDR1 is SGDLS and CDR2 is YYNGEE. This CDR3 comprises 16 residues. CDR3 loop: CASSVSRDRGIEKLFF. CDR3 nucleotide sequence: TGTGCCAGCAGCGTCAGCAGGGACAGGGGAATTGAAAAACTGTTTTTT.

For this clonotype: One end of the junction varies from germline; a read error may be responsible. The chain uses TRBV11-2 and TRBJ1-6, with TRBD1 matching 10 bases. CDR3 length: 17 residues. Germline V gene data show CDR1 as SGHAT and CDR2 as FQNNGV. CDR3 protein: CASSIYGTGADNPPLHF. DNA for the CDR3: TGTGCCAGCAGCATCTACGGGACAGGGGCCGATAATCCACCCCTCCACTTT.

In this sample, this clonotype turned up many times. The gene calls are TRBV2 and TRBJ1-1, with a tentative D call TRBD1 (5 bases). The germline V gene encodes CDR1 SNHLY and CDR2 FYNNEI. V lost 4 bases to trimming and J lost 8 bases, with 17 bases between them. The CDR3 is 14 residues long. The CDR3 spells CASSVIGAGSEAFF. CDR3 sequence (DNA): TGTGCCAGCAGTGTAATTGGGGCAGGGTCCGAAGCTTTCTTT.

The gene calls are TRBV12-3 or TRBV12-4 and TRBJ1-4; 7 bases agree with TRBD1. This CDR3 region has 15 residues. With V trimmed by 5 bases and J by 8 bases, 11 bases remained unmatched. This CDR3 reads CASSRSGGMGEKLFF. The CDR3 coding sequence is TGTGCCAGCAGTCGCTCAGGGGGAATGGGAGAAAAACTGTTTTTT.

This clonotype showed up many times. CDR3 bases: TGCAGCGCTCGAATTGACTCTGGAAACACCATATATTTT. It encodes CSARIDSGNTIYF. The J gene is TRBJ1-3, the V gene TRBV29-1; no firm D call. V gave up 7 bases and J gave up 0 bases, with 10 bases separating them. CDR3 length: 13 amino acids. The germline gives CDR1 SQVTM, CDR2 ANQGSEA.

As regards this clonotype: This may stem from a read error, because a much larger clone lies one nucleotide away. The rearrangement joins TRBV7-9 to TRBJ1-5; D might be TRBD1 (5 bases). CDR3 length: 15 residues. CDR1 is SEHNR and CDR2 is FQNEAQ in the germline V gene (reference sequence). V gave up 6 bases and J gave up 1 base, with 13 bases separating them. The CDR3, as DNA: TGTGCCAGCAGTGGACGAGGGGTGAGCAATCAGCCCCAGCATTTT. This translates into CASSGRGVSNQPQHF. Full variable domain (rest looked up from reference TRBV7-9 and TRBJ1-5): DTGVSQNPRHKITKRGQNVTFRCDPISEHNRLYWYRQTLGQGPEFLTYFQNEAQLEKSRLLSDRFSAERPKGSFSTLEIQRTEQGDSAMYLCASSGRGVSNQPQHFGDGTRLSIL.

V is TRBV7-2 and J is TRBJ1-5; 7 positions match TRBD1. Germline V gives CDR1 SGHTA, CDR2 FQGNSA. The CDR3 has 17 residues. Germline trimming cut 5 bases from V and 3 bases from J; bases unmatched to any gene: 13. CDR3 nucleotides: TGTGCCAGCAGCCCGACAGGGCCGGGGGAGACCAATCAGCCCCAGCATTTT. Its translation is CASSPTGPGETNQPQHF.

V gene TRBV5-1 combines with J gene TRBJ1-4, with 10 bases aligning to TRBD1. The trim removed 4 bases at V and 8 bases at J, leaving 8 bases unmatched. Germline CDR1 and CDR2: SGHRS and YFSETQ. The CDR3 is made up of 15 amino acids. As DNA, the CDR3 is TGCGCCAGCAGCGCCCGGACAGGGGGAGGAGAAAAACTGTTTTTT. Its translation: CASSARTGGGEKLFF.

This clonotype was counted between two and nine times. This chain links TRBV20-1 with TRBJ2-3, with D unresolved. CDR3 length equals 13 residues. Trimming pared 3 bases from V and 0 bases from J, leaving 7 bases between. Per the germline V gene, CDR1 is DFQATT and CDR2 is SNEGSKA (reference sequence). CDR3 residues: CSASAVSTDTQYF. The CDR3 DNA is TGCAGTGCTAGTGCCGTTAGCACAGATACGCAGTATTTT.

CDR3 amino acids: CASSLFQEETQYF. CDR3 DNA sequence: TGTGCCAGCAGCTTGTTCCAGGAAGAGACCCAGTACTTC. The genes are TRBV5-6 and TRBJ2-5; no clear D gene. The CDR3 extends over 13 amino acids. V lost 1 base and J 3 bases, leaving 7 bases between the germline ends. The germline V gene encodes CDR1 SGHDT and CDR2 YYEEEE.

There are many counts of this clonotype. J is TRBJ1-1 and V is TRBV20-1, with a weak D call TRBD1 (5 bases). CDR1 and CDR2 from the germline V gene are DFQATT and SNEGSKA (reference sequence). The CDR3 is made up of 12 amino acids. Trimming left V 3 bases short and J 7 bases short, with 12 bases between. The CDR3 sequence is CSASSGFGEAFF. The CDR3 DNA follows: TGCAGTGCTAGTTCAGGGTTTGGTGAAGCTTTCTTT.

The genes are TRBV19 and TRBJ2-5; TRBD1 matches at 10 bases. The CDR3 consists of 17 residues. The V segment lost 5 bases and the J segment 2 bases; nucleotides outside the gene matches: 11. Germline assignment: CDR1 LNHDA and CDR2 SQIVND (reference sequence). In DNA, the CDR3 is TGTGCCAGTAGTGAATTTGGGACAGGGGAAATGCAAGAGACCCAGTACTTC. It translates to CASSEFGTGEMQETQYF.

The rearrangement links TRBV10-3 to TRBJ1-2; 11 bases are a match to TRBD1. CDR1 and CDR2 from the germline V gene are ENHRY and SYGVKD. The CDR3 totals 16 residues. The V and J ends lost 4 bases and 5 bases, in that order; junction bases with no gene match: 9. The CDR3 here is CAISVRDRGNLYGYTF. The CDR3 DNA reads as TGTGCCATCAGTGTACGGGACAGGGGGAACCTATATGGCTACACCTTC.

Comment on this clonotype: The junction departs from germline at one end; a sequencing error may be responsible. The V call is TRBV7-2, the J call TRBJ1-2, with 8 positions matching TRBD1. CDR1 is SGHTA and CDR2 is FQGNSA in the germline V gene. This CDR3 is 13 amino acids long. CDR3 sequence (DNA): TGTGCCAGCAGCTTAGTACTCGGACAGGGAAGCTTCTTC. Its protein is CASSLVLGQGSFF.

V is TRBV25-1 and J is TRBJ1-5; tentatively, D is TRBD1 (5 bases). The CDR3 contains 13 residues. Per germline, CDR1 MGHDK and CDR2 SYGVNS. The V end was cut by 5 bases, the J end by 6 bases, with 11 bases between. CDR3 sequence: CASSFGASQPQHF. The CDR3 DNA sequence: TGTGCCAGCAGTTTCGGGGCGAGTCAGCCCCAGCATTTT.

This clonotype was seen repeatedly, ten times or more. The V and J genes are TRBV2 and TRBJ2-5; 9 nucleotides align to TRBD1. With V trimmed by 8 bases and J by 2 bases, 9 bases remained unmatched. The CDR3 has 15 amino acids. Germline-derived CDR1 and CDR2 are SNHLY and FYNNEI. The chain's CDR3 is CASAKDRGGQETQYF. For the CDR3, the DNA is TGTGCCAGCGCGAAGGACAGGGGAGGTCAAGAGACCCAGTACTTC. Based on the CDR3 plus reference TRBV2 and TRBJ2-5, the full variable domain is EPEVTQTPSHQVTQMGQEVILRCVPISNHLYFYWYRQILGQKVEFLVSFYNNEISEKSEIFDDQFSVERPDGSNFTLKIRSTKLEDSAMYFCASAKDRGGQETQYFGPGTRLLVL.

V gene TRBV12-3 or TRBV12-4 combines with J gene TRBJ1-1; the D gene is possibly TRBD1 (6 bases). Trimming pared 7 bases from V and 4 bases from J, leaving 16 bases between. The CDR3 spans 14 residues. CDR3 nucleotide sequence: TGTGCCAGCAACAAACAGGGTAGTGTCACTGAAGCTTTCTTT. Its translation is CASNKQGSVTEAFF.